These 27 T cell receptor beta chains were sequenced from one sample in a study of T cells in Graves' hyperthyroidism and ophthalmopathy. The source material, RNA transcripts, was used to amplify TCR beta CDR3 regions. The study used the HTBI primer set for a first-round RT-PCR of the TCR CDR3. TCRdb re-called the multiplex PCR reads with MiXCR, one entry per CDR3 protein. The data hold around 300,000 distinct CDR3 sequences, with more than 11% observed a single time. Source material: blood. These receptors were collected from a woman under 40 with Graves' hyperthyroidism.

At least ten counts were recorded for this clonotype. The chain combines TRBV12-3 or TRBV12-4 with TRBJ1-1; no firm D call. Trimming removed 6 bases at V and 0 bases at J, with 8 bases between. The CDR3 has 13 residues. The DNA of the CDR3 is TGTGCCAGCAGCTCAGATGTGAACACTGAAGCTTTCTTT. Protein: CASSSDVNTEAFF.

In this sample, this clonotype turned up many times. The chain links TRBV5-1 to TRBJ2-7; D not certain. The CDR3 length is 14 residues. V was shortened by 0 bases and J by 7 bases, with 14 bases between the two germline ends. Germline CDR1 reads SGHRS; CDR2 reads YFSETQ. The CDR3 coding sequence is TGCGCCAGCAGCTTGGAACGGGTTGAGGAGGAGCAGTACTTC. Residues: CASSLERVEEEQYF.

This clonotype was seen a handful of times. The rearrangement uses TRBV7-9 and TRBJ1-1; TRBD1 aligns across 11 bases. The ends lost 5 bases at V and 5 bases at J; junction bases unmatched: 4. The V gene's germline CDR1 is SEHNR and CDR2 FQNEAQ (reference sequence). The CDR3 totals 14 residues. CDR3 region: CASSQGQGVTEAFF. The CDR3 DNA reads TGTGCCAGCAGCCAGGGACAGGGGGTGACTGAAGCTTTCTTT.

This clonotype appeared many times. The rearrangement joins TRBV7-3 to TRBJ2-2; 10 positions agree with TRBD2. Germline values: CDR1 SGHTA, CDR2 FQGTGA. The CDR3 contains 15 residues. V dropped 5 bases and J dropped 7; count of bases not matched to a gene: 7. CDR3 coding DNA: TGTGCCAGCAGCCAAGCGGGAGGGCCGAGCGGGGAGCTGTTTTTT. This gives the protein CASSQAGGPSGELFF.

V gene TRBV30 combines with J gene TRBJ2-2, with 14 nucleotides matching TRBD2. Per the germline V gene, CDR1 is GTSNPN and CDR2 is SVGIG (reference sequence). With V trimmed by 2 bases and J by 1 base, 3 bases remained unmatched. The CDR3 has 17 residues. In DNA form, the CDR3 reads TGTGCCTGGAGTAGACTAGCGGGAGGGTTGAACACCGGGGAGCTGTTTTTT. Protein: CAWSRLAGGLNTGELFF.

This clonotype showed up many times. V gene TRBV6-2 or TRBV6-3 combines with J gene TRBJ2-5, with a tentative D call TRBD2 (5 bases). The CDR3 totals 14 residues. Germline CDR1 MNHEY, CDR2 SVGEGT. Trimming took off 0 bases at V and 3 bases at J, with 8 bases between the two ends. CDR3 in DNA: TGTGCCAGCAGTTACTCGACGCGGGAAGAGACCCAGTACTTC. It codes for CASSYSTREETQYF.

As regards this clonotype: This could be a read error, since a much larger clone is one nucleotide away. V usage is TRBV6-2 or TRBV6-3 and J usage is TRBJ2-5, with D perhaps assigned TRBD1 or TRBD2 (5 bases each). Trimming shortened V by 5 bases and J by 2 bases, and 12 bases separated the two germline ends. Germline-derived CDR1 and CDR2 are MNHEY and SVGEGT. The CDR3 has 14 amino acids. CDR3 in amino acids: CASSAPGRQETQYF. The CDR3 region has the DNA TGTGCCAGCAGTGCACCGGGACGGCAAGAGACCCAGTACTTC.

This clonotype was observed many times. V and J are TRBV7-9 and TRBJ2-2; maybe TRBD2 (5 bases). Germline CDR1 is SEHNR and CDR2 is FQNEAQ (reference sequence). The CDR3 is 17 residues long. Trimming cost V 2 bases and J 2 bases, with 15 bases left between them. DNA of the CDR3: TGTGCCAGCAGCTTATCGGGAAGAGGGTCTAACACCGGGGAGCTGTTTTTT. Residues: CASSLSGRGSNTGELFF.

This clonotype was seen at least ten times. The chain combines TRBV29-1 with TRBJ1-1, with D possibly TRBD1 on 6 matching bases. Germline CDR1 is SQVTM and CDR2 is ANQGSEA. Trimming stripped 6 bases from V and 2 bases from J, with 13 bases between. The CDR3 has 13 residues. For the CDR3, the DNA is TGCAGCGTAGCGACAGGTAGAAACACTGAAGCTTTCTTT. This translates into CSVATGRNTEAFF.

This clonotype was observed at least ten times. The chain joins TRBV25-1 to TRBJ2-2, with D perhaps matching TRBD1 (5 bases). In germline, CDR1 is MGHDK, CDR2 SYGVNS. V was shortened by 5 bases and J by 5 bases, with 9 bases between the two germline ends. The CDR3 is made up of 13 amino acids. The CDR3 DNA sequence: TGTGCCAGCAGTTTGACAGATACCGGGGAGCTGTTTTTT. The encoded protein is CASSLTDTGELFF.

In its sample, this clonotype was seen many times. The CDR3 region has the DNA TGCAGTGCTAGAGTTGCGAAGGGGACTAGCGGGAGCAATGAGCAGTTCTTC. It encodes CSARVAKGTSGSNEQFF. The chain combines TRBV20-1 with TRBJ2-1; 14 positions agree with TRBD2. Germline V lookup: CDR1 DFQATT, CDR2 SNEGSKA (reference sequence). J gave up 6 bases and V 1 base, and 8 bases lay outside the gene matches. CDR3 length equals 17 residues.

In this sample, this clonotype turned up many times. The chain couples TRBV2 to TRBJ2-1; perhaps TRBD2 as D (6 bases). The CDR3 is 15 residues long. CDR1 and CDR2 from the germline V gene are SNHLY and FYNNEI. V lost 6 bases, J lost 6 bases, and 18 bases lay in between. The CDR3 is CASRLEGGWSNEQFF. In DNA, the CDR3 is TGTGCCAGCAGGTTGGAGGGAGGATGGAGCAATGAGCAGTTCTTC.

This clonotype was picked up many times. The V gene is TRBV2, the J gene TRBJ1-5; a weak D match, TRBD1 (5 bases). Germline CDR1 reads SNHLY; CDR2 reads FYNNEI. This CDR3 is built from 14 residues. V was trimmed by 2 bases and J by 7 bases, leaving 12 bases between them. CDR3 DNA sequence: TGTGCCAGCAGTGAACACAGTCGGGGGCAGCCCCAGCATTTT. Translation gives CASSEHSRGQPQHF. The whole variable domain, filled in from reference TRBV2 and TRBJ1-5, reads EPEVTQTPSHQVTQMGQEVILRCVPISNHLYFYWYRQILGQKVEFLVSFYNNEISEKSEIFDDQFSVERPDGSNFTLKIRSTKLEDSAMYFCASSEHSRGQPQHFGDGTRLSIL.

The chain combines TRBV20-1 with TRBJ2-4; no definite D call. CDR1 and CDR2 (germline): DFQATT, SNEGSKA (reference sequence). This CDR3 has 15 residues. V lost 4 bases and J 4 bases, leaving 17 bases between the germline ends. The CDR3 protein is CSANKAGPTKNIQYF. As DNA, the CDR3 is TGCAGTGCTAACAAGGCCGGGCCAACAAAAAACATTCAGTACTTC.

This clonotype has more than one count but fewer than ten. The chain is built from TRBV30 and TRBJ1-1, with 7 bases lining up with TRBD1. Losses at the gene ends were 4 bases for V and 7 bases for J; bases not matched to a gene: 9. The CDR3 is 13 residues long. Germline CDR1 GTSNPN, CDR2 SVGIG (reference sequence). The CDR3 loop reads CAWTPGRGREAFF. For the CDR3, the DNA is TGTGCCTGGACGCCGGGGAGGGGGCGTGAAGCTTTCTTT.

This clonotype was observed at least ten times. The chain is built from TRBV12-3 or TRBV12-4 and TRBJ2-3; perhaps TRBD1 as D (5 bases). The CDR3 has 14 residues. Trimming cost V 10 bases and J 2 bases, with 16 bases left between them. The DNA of the CDR3 is TGTGCCACTGTCGGTGACAGACACACAGATACGCAGTATTTT. This sequence encodes CATVGDRHTDTQYF.

This clonotype was counted between two and nine times. The chain couples TRBV11-2 to TRBJ2-5; no clear D gene. The CDR3 is made up of 16 amino acids. V was cut by 0 bases and J by 3 bases, with 14 bases left in between. Germline assignment: CDR1 SGHAT and CDR2 FQNNGV. The DNA for the CDR3 is TGTGCCAGCAGCTTAGATGGCATTTCTAAAGAAGAGACCCAGTACTTC. Its protein is CASSLDGISKEETQYF.

This chain connects TRBV28 to TRBJ2-7; 12 nucleotides agree with TRBD2. The CDR3 is 15 residues long. After removal of 6 bases from V and 7 bases from J, the junction contained 10 bases not matched to a gene. Germline V gene lookup returns CDR1 MDHEN and CDR2 SYDVKM. The CDR3 DNA reads as TGTGCCAGCAGGGCTGGACTAGCGGGGACTAAAGAGCAGTACTTC. Its translation: CASRAGLAGTKEQYF.

This clonotype has ten or more counts. The chain links TRBV3-1 to TRBJ2-7, with 8 bases lining up with TRBD1. Germline CDR1 LGHDT, CDR2 YNNKEL (reference sequence). Unmatched junction bases numbered 6, after V lost 1 base and J lost 4 bases. The CDR3 extends over 15 amino acids. The CDR3 loop reads CASSQVGTGPYEQYF. The CDR3 DNA is TGTGCCAGCAGCCAAGTCGGGACAGGACCATACGAGCAGTACTTC.

This clonotype was seen ten or more times. The chain couples TRBV28 to TRBJ2-4, with a possible D match to TRBD2 (6 bases). The CDR3 consists of 14 residues. Germline CDR1 reads MDHEN; CDR2 reads SYDVKM. V was pared by 1 base and J by 6 bases, with 10 bases between. Here the CDR3 DNA reads TGTGCCAGCAGTTTATCCGAGGGACTAAACATTCAGTACTTC. As protein: CASSLSEGLNIQYF.

This clonotype was found many times. This rearrangement joins TRBV2 to TRBJ1-2, with 7 positions matching TRBD1. Germline CDR1 SNHLY, CDR2 FYNNEI. The CDR3 loop spans 12 amino acids. The J segment lost 6 bases and the V segment lost 6 bases, leaving 4 bases of the junction unmatched. DNA for the CDR3: TGTGCCAGCAGAACGGGGACAGATGGCTACACCTTC. Encoded protein: CASRTGTDGYTF. The variable domain in full, with the rest retrieved from reference TRBV2 and TRBJ1-2, is EPEVTQTPSHQVTQMGQEVILRCVPISNHLYFYWYRQILGQKVEFLVSFYNNEISEKSEIFDDQFSVERPDGSNFTLKIRSTKLEDSAMYFCASRTGTDGYTFGSGTRLTVV.

Ten or more counts support this clonotype. The chain employs TRBV28 and TRBJ1-2, with D unresolved. Trimming cost V 3 bases and J 2 bases, with 7 bases left between them. Germline loops: CDR1 MDHEN, CDR2 SYDVKM. The CDR3 is 13 amino acids. The CDR3: CASSLNGNYGYTF. The CDR3, as DNA: TGTGCCAGCAGTTTGAACGGAAACTATGGCTACACCTTC.

This clonotype was detected only a few times. The chain is built from TRBV29-1 and TRBJ2-1; D unclear. The CDR3 totals 10 residues. Trimming stripped 5 bases from V and 6 bases from J, with 5 bases between. Germline lookup yields CDR1 SQVTM and CDR2 ANQGSEA. This CDR3 reads CSVSLNEQFF. The CDR3 nucleotides read TGCAGCGTTTCCCTCAATGAGCAGTTCTTC.

In this sample, this clonotype turned up many times. The genes are TRBV5-6 and TRBJ2-1; 8 bases are shared with TRBD2. V lost 6 bases, J lost 6 bases, and 17 bases stayed unmatched. The length of the CDR3 is 17 residues. Per the germline V gene, CDR1 is SGHDT and CDR2 is YYEEEE. The CDR3 DNA sequence: TGTGCCAGCAACCCTCGGGGGGGCCTAATCCCCTCCAATGAGCAGTTCTTC. Translating it yields CASNPRGGLIPSNEQFF.

The J gene is TRBJ1-3, the V gene TRBV6-6, with unresolved D. CDR1 is MNHNY, CDR2 SVGAGI, per germline (reference sequence). V was shortened by 8 bases and J by 3 bases, with 5 bases between the two germline ends. The CDR3 extends over 11 amino acids. The CDR3 coding sequence is TGTGCCAGCCGCCTTGGAAACACCATATATTTT. Protein sequence: CASRLGNTIYF.

This sequence joins TRBV10-3 and TRBJ2-3, with unresolved D. Trimming removed 2 bases at V and 6 bases at J, with 9 bases between. There are 13 residues in the CDR3. Germline CDR1 ENHRY, CDR2 SYGVKD. CDR3 region: CAISEGQPDTQYF. The CDR3 coding sequence is TGTGCCATCAGTGAGGGTCAACCCGATACGCAGTATTTT.

This clonotype has a count of ten or more. This chain links TRBV25-1 with TRBJ1-1; D call uncertain. The V and J ends lost 1 base and 0 bases respectively, with 9 bases between them. This CDR3 comprises 15 residues. Per germline, CDR1 MGHDK and CDR2 SYGVNS. The CDR3 DNA is TGTGCCAGCAGTGAATCAACATCATTGAACACTGAAGCTTTCTTT. Translation: CASSESTSLNTEAFF.